The 24 T cell receptor beta chains below come from one sample, sequenced in a study of identical twins. A single record per CDR3 protein comes from TCRdb applying MiXCR to the 5' RACE reads. The sample has around 490,000 distinct CDR3 sequences, 14% seen once. These data also formed part of another study, on yellow fever vaccine responses in identical twins.

Material: CD4+ T cells sorted from blood. The receptors originated from a woman aged 18 to 35 in good health.

The rearrangement uses TRBV5-1 and TRBJ1-2, with D possibly being TRBD1 (6 bases). CDR1 is SGHRS and CDR2 is YFSETQ in the germline V gene. The V end was cut by 3 bases, the J end by 5 bases, with 14 bases between. The CDR3 consists of 14 residues. Here the CDR3 DNA reads TGCGCCAGCAGCTCACCCGGACAGCTTTATGGCTACACCTTC. Translated: CASSSPGQLYGYTF. The full variable domain, its missing parts supplied by reference TRBV5-1 and TRBJ1-2, is KAGVTQTPRYLIKTRGQQVTLSCSPISGHRSVSWYQQTPGQGLQFLFEYFSETQRNKGNFPGRFSGRQFSNSRSEMNVSTLELGDSALYLCASSSPGQLYGYTFGSGTRLTVV.

This clonotype was counted only a few times. The chain employs TRBV20-1 and TRBJ1-4; TRBD1 might be the D (5 bases). CDR3 length equals 15 residues. Germline CDR1 reads DFQATT; CDR2 reads SNEGSKA (reference sequence). Trimming removed 6 bases at V and 4 bases at J, with 18 bases between. CDR3 loop: CSAIPLGASNEKLFF. CDR3 coding DNA: TGCAGTGCCATACCCCTCGGGGCAAGTAATGAAAAACTGTTTTTT.

There are many counts of this clonotype. The chain joins TRBV12-3 or TRBV12-4 to TRBJ2-7; D gene unclear. There are 16 residues in the CDR3. V lost 6 bases and J 1 base, leaving 19 bases between the germline ends. The CDR3 DNA follows: TGTGCCAGCAGGCCCTTTCTTCGGTCACCTTCCTACGAGCAGTACTTC. Its protein product is CASRPFLRSPSYEQYF.

This clonotype was counted a few times. The rearrangement joins TRBV2 to TRBJ1-4; possible D gene TRBD1, 5 bases. The germline V and J ends were trimmed by 6 bases and 3 bases, with 11 bases remaining between them. The CDR3 consists of 14 residues. CDR1 and CDR2 from the germline V gene are SNHLY and FYNNEI. The CDR3 region is CASRIRGANEKLFF. DNA for the CDR3: TGTGCCAGCAGGATTAGAGGGGCTAATGAAAAACTGTTTTTT.

The chain couples TRBV20-1 to TRBJ2-5; D may correspond to TRBD1 or TRBD2 (5 bases each). The CDR3 runs 15 residues. The germline gives CDR1 DFQATT, CDR2 SNEGSKA (reference sequence). V was clipped by 5 bases and J by 1 base, with 17 bases between them. CDR3 coding DNA: TGCAGTGCTTGGCGACTCAGGGAGATCCAAGAGACCCAGTACTTC. Translating it yields CSAWRLREIQETQYF.

Only a few counts were recorded for this clonotype. The rearrangement links TRBV5-1 to TRBJ1-4, with 9 nucleotides matching TRBD1. In germline, CDR1 is SGHRS, CDR2 YFSETQ. The trim removed 8 bases at V and 3 bases at J, leaving 2 bases unmatched. The CDR3 is 13 residues long. CDR3 DNA sequence: TGCGCCAGTAGACAGGGGGCTAATGAAAAACTGTTTTTT. As protein: CASRQGANEKLFF.

This clonotype was seen repeatedly, ten times or more. The chain has TRBV12-3 or TRBV12-4 and TRBJ1-2; no clear D gene. Deletions cut 3 bases from V and 6 bases from J, with 17 bases between. CDR3 length: 15 residues. CDR3: CASSLLSERVDGYTF. Here the CDR3 DNA reads TGTGCCAGCAGTTTGCTTAGTGAGCGGGTAGATGGCTACACCTTC.

The CDR3 nucleotides are TGTGCCATCCAACCCTTAGCGGGGTCATACAATGAGCAGTTCTTC. Translation: CAIQPLAGSYNEQFF. This sequence joins TRBV10-3 and TRBJ2-1; 8 bases match TRBD2. The V gene end was trimmed by 8 bases and the J gene end by 4 bases; junction bases not matched to a gene: 10. The CDR3 spans 15 residues. Germline CDR1 and CDR2: ENHRY and SYGVKD.

This clonotype was counted only a few times. The CDR3 loop reads CSAPTRVSYQETQYF. The CDR3 nucleotides are TGCAGTGCTCCCACTAGAGTGTCTTACCAAGAGACCCAGTACTTC. The rearrangement links TRBV20-1 to TRBJ2-5, with a possible D match to TRBD2 (5 bases). Germline values: CDR1 DFQATT, CDR2 SNEGSKA (reference sequence). Trimming stripped 5 bases from V and 0 bases from J, with 16 bases between. The CDR3 has 15 residues.

The genes are TRBV28 and TRBJ2-5; 8 nucleotides line up with TRBD2. This CDR3 comprises 12 residues. Germline CDR1 MDHEN, CDR2 SYDVKM. V lost 8 bases, J lost 6 bases, and 5 bases stayed unmatched. CDR3 residues: CASGTSRQTQYF. The CDR3 coding sequence is TGTGCCAGCGGGACTAGTCGTCAGACCCAGTACTTC.

The gene calls are TRBV11-1 and TRBJ2-7, with D perhaps TRBD1 (5 bases). Germline CDR1 is SGHAT and CDR2 is FQDESV (reference sequence). V was shortened by 2 bases and J by 5 bases, with 22 bases between the two germline ends. The CDR3 contains 17 residues. The CDR3: CASSLSRVQDRWDEQYF. The CDR3 DNA reads TGTGCCAGCAGCTTATCCCGCGTACAGGACCGCTGGGACGAGCAGTACTTC.

The table lists this clonotype with a few counts. The genes are TRBV20-1 and TRBJ2-2; D gene uncertain. The CDR3 extends over 15 amino acids. V lost 2 bases to trimming and J lost 1 base, with 11 bases between them. The germline CDR1 and CDR2 sequences are DFQATT and SNEGSKA (reference sequence). The CDR3 bases are TGCAGTGCTAGACATGTTGCAGGGAACACCGGGGAGCTGTTTTTT. Amino acid sequence: CSARHVAGNTGELFF.

The V gene is TRBV7-2, the J gene TRBJ2-3, with D tentatively TRBD1 (5 bases). From germline, CDR1 is SGHTA and CDR2 FQGNSA. The CDR3 consists of 14 residues. Trimming cost V 1 base and J 4 bases, with 9 bases left between them. This CDR3 is CASSLDTGSDTQYF. The DNA for the CDR3 is TGTGCCAGCAGCTTAGACACAGGTTCAGATACGCAGTATTTT. Variable domain in full (rest from reference TRBV7-2 and TRBJ2-3): GAGVSQSPSNKVTEKGKDVELRCDPISGHTALYWYRQSLGQGLEFLIYFQGNSAPDKSGLPSDRFSAERTGGSVSTLTIQRTQQEDSAVYLCASSLDTGSDTQYFGPGTRLTVL.

This clonotype was seen many times. V and J are TRBV25-1 and TRBJ1-6; D gene unclear. Germline V gives CDR1 MGHDK, CDR2 SYGVNS. The CDR3 extends over 16 amino acids. V lost 0 bases, J lost 3 bases, and 9 bases lay in between. The CDR3 is CASSEYPGDYNSPLHF. The CDR3 nucleotides read TGTGCCAGCAGTGAATACCCCGGAGACTATAATTCACCCCTCCACTTT.

This clonotype came up a few times. The V gene is TRBV4-1, the J gene TRBJ2-1; D possibly corresponds to TRBD2 (6 bases). V gave up 1 base and J gave up 10 bases, with 11 bases separating them. From germline, CDR1 is MGHRA and CDR2 YSYEKL. CDR3 length equals 13 residues. This CDR3 is CASSQAAGLEQFF. For the CDR3, the DNA is TGCGCCAGCAGCCAAGCAGCGGGCCTAGAGCAGTTCTTC.

This clonotype was observed a handful of times. The chain uses TRBV7-2 and TRBJ1-2, with D maybe TRBD1 (5 bases). Trimming removed 5 bases at V and 2 bases at J, with 9 bases between. Germline-derived CDR1 and CDR2 are SGHTA and FQGNSA. There are 13 residues in the CDR3. Written as DNA, the CDR3 is TGTGCCAGCAGCGCAGGGAAAAACTATGGCTACACCTTC. Translation: CASSAGKNYGYTF.

This clonotype was picked up a small number of times. The V call is TRBV6-2 or TRBV6-3, the J call TRBJ2-7; no clear D. V dropped 0 bases and J dropped 3 bases, with 18 bases sitting between them. Germline V CDR1 and CDR2: MNHEY, SVGEGT. The CDR3 runs to 17 residues. In nucleotides, the CDR3 is TGTGCCAGCAGTTACTCCAGCTTAGGGCCAGCCAACTACGAGCAGTACTTC. Translating gives CASSYSSLGPANYEQYF.

Only a few counts were recorded for this clonotype. The chain employs TRBV6-2 or TRBV6-3 and TRBJ1-1; no firm D call. The germline V gene encodes CDR1 MNHEY and CDR2 SVGEGT. The length of the CDR3 is 13 residues. V lost 7 bases and J lost 2, with 11 bases in between. This CDR3 is CASTKGRNTEAFF. The CDR3 DNA is TGTGCCAGCACCAAGGGCCGCAACACTGAAGCTTTCTTT.

The chain has TRBV3-1 and TRBJ2-1, with 8 bases aligning to TRBD1. The CDR3 extends over 15 amino acids. Germline CDR1 and CDR2: LGHDT and YNNKEL (reference sequence). The trim removed 6 bases at V and 6 bases at J, leaving 10 bases unmatched. CDR3 region: CASRPGQGPFNEQFF. The CDR3 DNA is TGTGCCAGCAGACCTGGACAGGGACCCTTCAATGAGCAGTTCTTC.

The genes are TRBV20-1 and TRBJ2-1; D remains ambiguous. This CDR3 contains 16 residues. The V end was cut by 1 base, the J end by 2 bases, with 15 bases between. Germline V gene data show CDR1 as DFQATT and CDR2 as SNEGSKA (reference sequence). The CDR3 protein is CSARAGRIPAYNEQFF. The CDR3 DNA sequence: TGCAGTGCTAGAGCGGGCCGGATTCCCGCCTACAATGAGCAGTTCTTC.

The sample holds a few counts of this clonotype. This chain connects TRBV28 to TRBJ2-1; D is possibly TRBD1 (5 bases). CDR1 and CDR2 from the germline V gene are MDHEN and SYDVKM. CDR3 length equals 15 residues. Deletions cut 7 bases from V and 7 bases from J, with 20 bases between. As DNA, the CDR3 is TGTGCCAGCAACGGAGCTCGGCAGGGCCGGAATGAGCAGTTCTTC. This sequence encodes CASNGARQGRNEQFF.

The chain is built from TRBV27 and TRBJ2-7; the match to TRBD2 covers 8 bases. V trimming: 11 bases; J trimming: 2 bases; junction bases outside the gene matches: 5. From germline, CDR1 is MNHEY and CDR2 SMNVEV (reference sequence). The CDR3 sequence is 12 residues long. Here the CDR3 reads CAVRGGPYEQYF. The CDR3 DNA is TGTGCCGTCCGGGGGGGGCCCTACGAGCAGTACTTC.

The chain has TRBV18 and TRBJ2-7; D gene ambiguous. The ends were cut back, 3 bases at V and 0 bases at J, with 9 bases in the middle. Germline-derived CDR1 and CDR2 are KGHSH and LQKENI. This CDR3 is 14 amino acids long. CDR3 residues: CASSPELSSYEQYF. The CDR3 nucleotides are TGTGCCAGCTCACCCGAGTTATCCTCCTACGAGCAGTACTTC.

The rearrangement uses TRBV12-3 or TRBV12-4 and TRBJ2-5; 8 nucleotides agree with TRBD2. The CDR3 length is 15 residues. Trimming took 5 bases from V and 0 from J; bases not matched to a gene: 5. CDR3 sequence: CASSTGTRHQETQYF. CDR3 nucleotide sequence: TGTGCCAGCAGTACCGGGACTAGACACCAAGAGACCCAGTACTTC.